The entry below gives a single T cell receptor beta chain sequence along with its context. The data were obtained in a study of blood T cell repertoires in COVID-19. V lost 10 bases and J lost 3, with 15 bases in between. CDR1 MDHEN and CDR2 SYDVKM come from the germline V gene. This CDR3 spans 13 amino acids. Method: immunoSEQ multiplex PCR; TCRdb's copy keeps in-frame clones and lacks some. The table records around 150,000 clones, 85% of them present only once. Specimen: peripheral blood. The source is a human donor with acute or convalescent COVID-19. The donor label of this sample is uncertain. The chain uses TRBV28 and TRBJ1-2, with D maybe TRBD1 (6 bases). The CDR3 is CATSDSVDYGYTF. Here the CDR3 DNA reads TGTGCCACCTCGGACAGCGTCGACTATGGCTACACCTTC.